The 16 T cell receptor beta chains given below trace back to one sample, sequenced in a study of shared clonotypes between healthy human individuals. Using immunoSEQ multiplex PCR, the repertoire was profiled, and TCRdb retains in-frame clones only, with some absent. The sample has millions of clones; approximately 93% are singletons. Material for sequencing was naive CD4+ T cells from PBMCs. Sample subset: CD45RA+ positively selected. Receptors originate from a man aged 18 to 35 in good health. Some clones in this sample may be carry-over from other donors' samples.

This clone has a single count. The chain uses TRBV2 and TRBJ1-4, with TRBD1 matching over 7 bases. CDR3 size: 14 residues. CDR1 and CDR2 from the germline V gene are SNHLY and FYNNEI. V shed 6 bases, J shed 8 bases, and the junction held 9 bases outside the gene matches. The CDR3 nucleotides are TGTGCCAGCAGCGCCGACAGGGCCCGAGAAAAACTGTTTTTT. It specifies CASSADRAREKLFF.

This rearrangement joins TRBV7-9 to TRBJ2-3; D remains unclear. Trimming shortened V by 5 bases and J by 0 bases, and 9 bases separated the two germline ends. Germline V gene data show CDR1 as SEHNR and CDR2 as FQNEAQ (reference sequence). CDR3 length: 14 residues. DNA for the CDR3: TGTGCCAGCAGCAAGATTTCTAGCACAGATACGCAGTATTTT. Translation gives CASSKISSTDTQYF.

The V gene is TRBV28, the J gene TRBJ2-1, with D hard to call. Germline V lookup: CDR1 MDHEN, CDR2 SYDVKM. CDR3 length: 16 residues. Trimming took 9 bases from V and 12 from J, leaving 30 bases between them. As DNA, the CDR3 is TGTGCCAGTTCAGATCCGGGCCTTTCCTCGTCCAATCGGCAGTTCTTC. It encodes CASSDPGLSSSNRQFF.

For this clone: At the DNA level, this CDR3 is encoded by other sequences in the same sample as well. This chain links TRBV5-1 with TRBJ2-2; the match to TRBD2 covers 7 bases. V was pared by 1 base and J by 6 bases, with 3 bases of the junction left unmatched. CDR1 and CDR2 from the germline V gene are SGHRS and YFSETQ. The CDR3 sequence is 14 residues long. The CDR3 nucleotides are TGCGCCAGCAGCTTGCCTAGCGGTGCCGGGGAGCTGTTTTTT. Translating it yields CASSLPSGAGELFF.

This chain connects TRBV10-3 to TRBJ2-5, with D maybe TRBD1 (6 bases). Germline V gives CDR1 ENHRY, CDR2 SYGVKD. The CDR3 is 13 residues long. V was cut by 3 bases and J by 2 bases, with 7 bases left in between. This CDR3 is CAISDGQQETQYF. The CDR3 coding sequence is TGTGCCATCAGTGACGGACAGCAAGAGACCCAGTACTTC.

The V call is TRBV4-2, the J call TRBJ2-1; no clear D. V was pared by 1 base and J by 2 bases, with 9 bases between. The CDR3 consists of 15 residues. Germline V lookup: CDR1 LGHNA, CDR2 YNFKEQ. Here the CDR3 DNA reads TGTGCCAGCAGCCAAGGCTTGGGCACCTACAATGAGCAGTTCTTC. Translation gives CASSQGLGTYNEQFF.

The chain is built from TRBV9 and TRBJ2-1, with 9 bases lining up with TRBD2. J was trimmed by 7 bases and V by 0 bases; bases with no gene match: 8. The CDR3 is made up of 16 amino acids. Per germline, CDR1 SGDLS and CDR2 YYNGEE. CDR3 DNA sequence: TGTGCCAGCAGCGTAGAACCTAGCGGGACATGGAATGAGCAGTTCTTC. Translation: CASSVEPSGTWNEQFF.

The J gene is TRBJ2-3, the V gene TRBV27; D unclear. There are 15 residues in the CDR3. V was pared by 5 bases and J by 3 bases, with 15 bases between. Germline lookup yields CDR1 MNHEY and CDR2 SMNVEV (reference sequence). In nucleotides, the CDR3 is TGTGCCAGCAGTCCTAAGCAGACCAGTACAGATACGCAGTATTTT. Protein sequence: CASSPKQTSTDTQYF.

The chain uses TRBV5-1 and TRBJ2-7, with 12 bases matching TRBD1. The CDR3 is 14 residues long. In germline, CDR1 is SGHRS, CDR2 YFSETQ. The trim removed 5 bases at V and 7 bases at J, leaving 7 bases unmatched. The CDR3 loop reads CASSMGQGAGEQYF. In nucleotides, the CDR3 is TGCGCCAGCAGTATGGGACAGGGGGCAGGGGAGCAGTACTTC.

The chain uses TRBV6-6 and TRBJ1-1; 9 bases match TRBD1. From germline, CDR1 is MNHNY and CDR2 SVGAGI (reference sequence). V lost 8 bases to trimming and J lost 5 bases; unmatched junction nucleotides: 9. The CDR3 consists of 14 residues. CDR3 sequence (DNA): TGTGCCAGCTTGGGGACAGGGTTATCGACTGAAGCTTTCTTT. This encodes CASLGTGLSTEAFF.

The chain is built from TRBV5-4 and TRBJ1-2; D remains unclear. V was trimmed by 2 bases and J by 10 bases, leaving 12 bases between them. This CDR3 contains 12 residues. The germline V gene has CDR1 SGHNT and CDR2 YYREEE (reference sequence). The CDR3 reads CASSLFDENYTF. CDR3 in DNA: TGTGCCAGCAGCTTATTTGACGAAAACTACACCTTC.

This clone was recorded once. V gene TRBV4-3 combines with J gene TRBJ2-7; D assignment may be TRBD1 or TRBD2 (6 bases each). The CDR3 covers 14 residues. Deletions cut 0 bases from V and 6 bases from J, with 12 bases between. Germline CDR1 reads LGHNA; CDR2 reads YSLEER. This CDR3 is CASSQEGRGGEQYF. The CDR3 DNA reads TGCGCCAGCAGCCAAGAGGGCAGGGGAGGCGAGCAGTACTTC.

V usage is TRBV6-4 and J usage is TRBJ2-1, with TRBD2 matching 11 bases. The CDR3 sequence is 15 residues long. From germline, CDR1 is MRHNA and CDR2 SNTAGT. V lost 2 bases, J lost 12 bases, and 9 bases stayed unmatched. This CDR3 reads CASSDLAGGISRQFF. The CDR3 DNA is TGTGCCAGCAGTGACCTAGCGGGAGGAATTAGTAGGCAGTTCTTC.

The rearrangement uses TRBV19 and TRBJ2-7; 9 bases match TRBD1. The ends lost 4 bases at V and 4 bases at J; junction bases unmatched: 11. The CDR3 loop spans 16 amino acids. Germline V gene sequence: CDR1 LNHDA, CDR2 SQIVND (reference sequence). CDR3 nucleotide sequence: TGTGCCAGTAGTAGGAGCCTTCCGGGACAGGGTTACGAGCAGTACTTC. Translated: CASSRSLPGQGYEQYF.

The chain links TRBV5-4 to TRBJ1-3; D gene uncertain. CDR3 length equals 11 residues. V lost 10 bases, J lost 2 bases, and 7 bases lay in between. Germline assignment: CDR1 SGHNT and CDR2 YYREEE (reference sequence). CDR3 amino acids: CASRAGNTIYF. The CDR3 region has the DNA TGTGCCTCCCGCGCTGGAAACACCATATATTTT.

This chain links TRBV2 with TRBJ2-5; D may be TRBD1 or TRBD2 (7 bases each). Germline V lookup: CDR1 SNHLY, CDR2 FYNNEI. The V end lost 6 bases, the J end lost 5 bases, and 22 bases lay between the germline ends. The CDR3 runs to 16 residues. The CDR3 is CASRDGTAGRWETQYF. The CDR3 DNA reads TGTGCCAGCAGGGACGGGACAGCGGGGAGATGGGAGACCCAGTACTTC. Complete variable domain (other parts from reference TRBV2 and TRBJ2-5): EPEVTQTPSHQVTQMGQEVILRCVPISNHLYFYWYRQILGQKVEFLVSFYNNEISEKSEIFDDQFSVERPDGSNFTLKIRSTKLEDSAMYFCASRDGTAGRWETQYFGPGTRLLVL.